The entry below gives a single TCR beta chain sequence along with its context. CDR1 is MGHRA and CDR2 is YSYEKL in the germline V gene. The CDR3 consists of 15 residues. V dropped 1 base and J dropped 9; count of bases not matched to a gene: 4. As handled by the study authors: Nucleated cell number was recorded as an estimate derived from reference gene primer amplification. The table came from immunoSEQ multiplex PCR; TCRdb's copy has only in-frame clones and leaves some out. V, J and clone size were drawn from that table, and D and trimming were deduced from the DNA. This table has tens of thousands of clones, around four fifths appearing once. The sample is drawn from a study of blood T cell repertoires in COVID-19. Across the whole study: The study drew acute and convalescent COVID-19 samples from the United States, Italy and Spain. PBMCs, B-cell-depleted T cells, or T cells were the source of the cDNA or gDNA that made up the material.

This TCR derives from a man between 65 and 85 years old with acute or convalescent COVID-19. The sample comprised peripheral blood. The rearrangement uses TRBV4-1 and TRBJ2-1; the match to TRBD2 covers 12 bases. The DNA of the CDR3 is TGCGCCAGCAGCCAAGCTCTAGCGGGGGGGGGTGAGCAGTTCTTC. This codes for CASSQALAGGGEQFF.